The 26 T cell receptor beta chains below were found in one sample sequenced in a study of tumor-infiltrating lymphocytes in primary liver carcinoma. It was unsorted whole blood that yielded blood RNA, and germline DNA was also extracted. A constant-region primer served to make TCR beta cDNA from about 490 ng total RNA. Nested multiplex PCR, run for three rounds with slightly modified ARM-PCR, yielded TCR beta libraries. Running roughly 10 cycles apiece, the first two PCR rounds relied on TRBV1-TRBV30 forward primers together with a C-beta reverse primer. TCRdb reanalysed the multiplex PCR reads using MiXCR and keeps one entry per CDR3 protein. The sample contains hundreds of thousands of distinct CDR3 sequences, approximately 60% of which appear only once. The sequencing input was peripheral blood. The source is a man aged 40-49 years with primary liver carcinoma and hepatitis B virus infection.

Regarding this clonotype: A read error may account for a junction end that differs from germline. CDR3: CVSSSDHNEQFF. CDR3 sequence (DNA): TGTGTCAGCAGCTCGGACCACAATGAGCAGTTCTTC. The J gene is TRBJ2-1, the V gene TRBV11-1; no firm D call. The CDR3 consists of 12 residues. Germline V CDR1 and CDR2: SGHAT, FQDESV (reference sequence).

Note on this clonotype: Just one base apart from a much larger clone, this may be a read error. The chain combines TRBV10-3 with TRBJ1-2; D not certain. The CDR3 is 8 amino acids. The ends were cut back, 6 bases at V and 11 bases at J, with 4 bases in the middle. CDR1 and CDR2 from the germline V gene are ENHRY and SYGVKD. The CDR3 loop is CAIRHYTF. The DNA of the CDR3 is TGTGCCATCAGACATTACACCTTC.

Turning to this clonotype: Sequence at one end of the junction differs from germline and may be a read error. V and J are TRBV11-3 and TRBJ2-1, with TRBD1 matching over 8 bases. Germline V CDR1 and CDR2: SGHNT, YENEEA. The CDR3 is 13 residues long. CDR3 nucleotides: TGTGCCAGCAGTTACCGACAGGGGAATGACCAGTTCTTC. This gives the protein CASSYRQGNDQFF.

The chain combines TRBV28 with TRBJ2-1, with 7 bases fitting TRBD1. The ends lost 2 bases at V and 7 bases at J; junction bases unmatched: 8. This CDR3 comprises 15 residues. Germline CDR1 and CDR2: MDHEN and SYDVKM. CDR3 nucleotides: TGTGCCAGCAGTTTACCCTCAAACAGGGGTAATGAGCAGTTCTTC. It translates to CASSLPSNRGNEQFF. Based on the CDR3 plus reference TRBV28 and TRBJ2-1, the full variable domain is DVKVTQSSRYLVKRTGEKVFLECVQDMDHENMFWYRQDPGLGLRLIYFSYDVKMKEKGDIPEGYSVSREKKERFSLILESASTNQTSMYLCASSLPSNRGNEQFFGPGTRLTVL.

As regards this clonotype: A read error may account for a junction end that differs from germline. V and J are TRBV20-1 and TRBJ2-7, with 11 bases that match TRBD2. The CDR3 spans 13 residues. The germline gives CDR1 DFQATT, CDR2 SNEGSKA (reference sequence). The CDR3 protein is CSASYSGRAFRYF. The DNA for the CDR3 is TGTAGTGCTAGTTATAGCGGGAGGGCCTTTCGTTACTTC.

On this clonotype: A junction end diverges from the germline sequence, so it may reflect a read error. The J gene is TRBJ2-3, the V gene TRBV7-9; TRBD2 aligns across 12 bases. Germline assignment: CDR1 SEHNR and CDR2 FQNEAQ (reference sequence). The CDR3 is 17 residues long. The CDR3 here is CAGSLARLAGGGDTQYF. The CDR3 DNA is TGTGCCGGCAGCTTAGCGCGGCTAGCGGGAGGGGGAGATACGCAGTATTTT.

The V and J genes are TRBV11-3 and TRBJ2-2; 14 bases match TRBD2. The CDR3 runs 17 residues. With 5 bases clipped from V and 7 bases from J, the junction kept 9 bases outside the gene matches. The germline V gene has CDR1 SGHNT and CDR2 YENEEA. CDR3 protein: CASSRGLAGVGVGELFF. The CDR3 coding sequence is TGTGCCAGCAGCCGGGGACTAGCGGGAGTCGGCGTCGGGGAGCTGTTTTTT.

This chain connects TRBV5-1 to TRBJ2-2, with D possibly matching TRBD1 (5 bases). V shed 0 bases and J shed 4 bases, with 10 bases lying between them. This CDR3 region has 15 residues. Germline V lookup: CDR1 SGHRS, CDR2 YFSETQ. The CDR3 DNA reads as TGCGCCAGCAGCTTGGGACAGATCATCACCGGGGAGCTGTTTTTT. Translating gives CASSLGQIITGELFF.

On this clonotype itself: Since no conserved phenylalanine or tryptophan closes the CDR3, a read error is the likely cause. The limits of the CDR3 on the DNA are not certain, so only TCRdb's listed CDR3 is given. The chain is built from TRBV4-1 and TRBJ2-3; no check of the table's D call, TRBD2, against the DNA was made. Germline values: CDR1 MGHRA, CDR2 YSYEKL. The CDR3 is 16 residues long, ends included. Here the CDR3 reads CASSQGYLRDWRVEYY.

This clonotype was seen only a few times. This chain links TRBV6-2 or TRBV6-3 with TRBJ2-7, with unresolved D. With 9 bases removed from V and 4 bases from J, the gap between germline ends came to 16 bases. CDR1 is MNHEY and CDR2 is SVGEGT in the germline V gene. This CDR3 contains 13 residues. Here the CDR3 reads CASNRLGPYEQYF. CDR3 bases: TGTGCCAGTAATCGACTGGGCCCTTACGAGCAGTACTTC.

In its sample, this clonotype was seen once. The missing conserved phenylalanine or tryptophan at the end of this CDR3 makes a read error likely. V usage is TRBV4-3 and J usage is TRBJ2-3; 9 positions agree with TRBD2. There are 16 residues in the CDR3. Germline V gene sequence: CDR1 LGHNA, CDR2 YSLEER. The V and J ends lost 1 base and 2 bases, in that order; junction bases with no gene match: 4. The CDR3 reads CASSQGGGDSTDTQYL. CDR3 DNA sequence: TGCGCCAGCAGCCAAGGCGGGGGGGACTCCACAGATACGCAGTATCTT.

This clonotype was detected a few times. The CDR3 end shows no conserved phenylalanine or tryptophan, and so a read error is likely. The CDR3: CANSFTSNEQFL. The CDR3 coding sequence is TGCGCCAACAGCTTCACTAGCAATGAGCAGTTCCTC. The rearrangement links TRBV5-1 to TRBJ2-1; possibly TRBD2 for D (5 bases). Germline loops: CDR1 SGHRS, CDR2 YFSETQ. This CDR3 contains 12 residues.

The V and J genes are TRBV30 and TRBJ1-2, with a weak D call TRBD1 (6 bases). Trimming took 4 bases from V and 5 from J, leaving 11 bases between them. Germline CDR1 and CDR2: GTSNPN and SVGIG (reference sequence). The CDR3 contains 12 residues. The CDR3 loop reads CAWTERGYGYTF. The CDR3, as DNA: TGTGCCTGGACGGAGAGGGGGTATGGCTACACCTTC.

Points on this clonotype: One end of the junction varies from germline; a read error may be responsible. The chain recombines TRBV14 with TRBJ1-2, with TRBD1 matching 7 bases. Germline V CDR1 and CDR2: SGHDN, FVKESK. CDR3 length: 15 residues. DNA for the CDR3: TGTACCAGCAGCCGGACCTCAGGGGGGGTTCCTGGCTACACCTTC. Protein: CTSSRTSGGVPGYTF.

This clonotype was observed many times. The chain uses TRBV4-3 and TRBJ1-1; D is perhaps TRBD1 (5 bases). Germline loops: CDR1 LGHNA, CDR2 YSLEER. Trimming removed 0 bases at V and 3 bases at J, with 14 bases between. The CDR3 covers 16 residues. Here the CDR3 reads CASSQDRRQGYTEAFF. DNA of the CDR3: TGCGCCAGCAGCCAAGACAGGAGGCAGGGATACACTGAAGCTTTCTTT.

This chain uses TRBV29-1 with TRBJ2-3; 9 nucleotides align to TRBD2. The CDR3 runs to 13 residues. Germline trimming cut 7 bases from V and 6 bases from J; bases unmatched to any gene: 8. CDR1 and CDR2 from the germline V gene are SQVTM and ANQGSEA. This CDR3 reads CSATSGLGDTQYF. The CDR3 coding sequence is TGCAGCGCCACTAGCGGGTTGGGGGATACGCAGTATTTT.

J is TRBJ2-7 and V is TRBV7-9; 8 bases agree with TRBD2. J lost 0 bases, V lost 3 bases, and 7 bases had no gene match. Per the germline V gene, CDR1 is SEHNR and CDR2 is FQNEAQ (reference sequence). The CDR3 length is 16 residues. CDR3 region: CASSFPTSVSSYEQYF. CDR3 coding DNA: TGTGCCAGCAGCTTCCCGACTAGCGTGAGCTCCTACGAGCAGTACTTC.

Regarding this clonotype: Germline is not matched at one junction end, which may reflect a read error. The chain joins TRBV29-1 to TRBJ2-1; D unclear. In germline, CDR1 is SQVTM, CDR2 ANQGSEA. The CDR3 spans 11 residues. The CDR3 sequence: CNVEESGEQFF. The CDR3, as DNA: TGCAACGTTGAAGAGTCCGGTGAGCAGTTCTTC.

The rearrangement uses TRBV7-9 and TRBJ2-1, with D tentatively TRBD2 (6 bases). V was clipped by 5 bases and J by 0 bases, with 20 bases between them. The germline V gene encodes CDR1 SEHNR and CDR2 FQNEAQ (reference sequence). This CDR3 region has 18 residues. This CDR3 reads CASSPLTPGVSSYNEQFF. CDR3 sequence (DNA): TGTGCCAGCAGCCCCCTAACACCGGGAGTCAGCTCCTACAATGAGCAGTTCTTC.

This chain connects TRBV30 to TRBJ2-2; D possibly corresponds to TRBD1 (6 bases). The CDR3 contains 17 residues. Germline V gives CDR1 GTSNPN, CDR2 SVGIG (reference sequence). CDR3 coding DNA: TGTACCATTAGCCGGGACACTGCGCCCAGTTGGACCGGGGAGCTGTTTTTT. It codes for CTISRDTAPSWTGELFF.

As concerns this clonotype: The germline gene is not matched at one end of the junction; a read error may be the cause. The chain combines TRBV14 with TRBJ1-2; no firm D call. This CDR3 has 13 amino acids. Looked up from germline, CDR1 is SGHDN and CDR2 is FVKESK. As DNA, the CDR3 is TGTGCCAGCAGACAAGATAGCAGCTATGGCTACACCTTC. It yields the protein CASRQDSSYGYTF.

For this clonotype: A much larger clone lies one base from this, so it may be a read error. The chain is built from TRBV11-2 and TRBJ2-3; a possible D gene is TRBD1 (6 bases). Germline V CDR1 and CDR2: SGHAT, FQNNGV. V lost 3 bases, J lost 2 bases, and 18 bases lay in between. The CDR3 consists of 17 residues. The CDR3 DNA reads TGTGCCAGCAGCTTGAGGGGGAACATGCGGACCACAGATACGCAGTATTTT. It yields the protein CASSLRGNMRTTDTQYF.

This clonotype was detected only once. One end of the junction varies from germline; a read error may be responsible. This CDR3 is CPSSLLGGNQPQHF. In nucleotides, the CDR3 is TGTCCCAGCAGTTTATTGGGTGGCAATCAGCCCCAGCATTTT. The chain couples TRBV12-3 or TRBV12-4 to TRBJ1-5; unclear D gene. The CDR3 runs 14 residues.

This clonotype was recorded a few times. The chain recombines TRBV29-1 with TRBJ2-3; D remains unclear. V lost 7 bases and J 4 bases, leaving 18 bases between the germline ends. The CDR3 totals 14 residues. From germline, CDR1 is SQVTM and CDR2 ANQGSEA. The CDR3 region has the DNA TGCAGCGCCCCCCCGTCTACGGTTTCAGATACGCAGTATTTT. Encoded protein: CSAPPSTVSDTQYF.

Notes on this clonotype: At one end the junction does not follow the germline gene, possibly because of a read error. This chain uses TRBV29-1 with TRBJ1-5, with 7 bases identical to TRBD1. The CDR3 length is 16 residues. From germline, CDR1 is SQVTM and CDR2 ANQGSEA. The CDR3 coding sequence is TGCAGCGCCATAGACAGGGTCAAGGATAGCAATAAGCCCCAGCATTTT. Translated, it gives CSAIDRVKDSNKPQHF.

As concerns this clonotype: One end of the junction is discordant with germline, which a read error may explain. The V call is TRBV28, the J call TRBJ1-2, with D perhaps TRBD1 (6 bases). This CDR3 contains 13 residues. Germline V CDR1 and CDR2: MDHEN, SYDVKM. CDR3 coding DNA: TGTGCCAGCAGTTTGCAGGGGAACTATGGCTACGCCTTC. Translating it yields CASSLQGNYGYAF.